The clone carrying this T cell receptor (beta chain) was picked up one time. The sample belongs to a study of blood T cell repertoires in COVID-19. About the study: COVID-19 samples from acute and convalescent phases originated in the United States, Italy and Spain. Sample material is recorded as cDNA or gDNA derived from T cells, B-cell-depleted T cells, or PBMCs.

Original analysis: By means of reference gene primer amplification, nucleated cell counts were estimated. This table comes from immunoSEQ multiplex PCR, and its TCRdb copy is limited to in-frame clones, with some not included. V and J calls and clone size are those listed in that table; D and trimming were worked out from the DNA. Of tens of thousands of clones listed, around nine tenths are singletons. The CDR3 totals 15 residues. Germline lookup yields CDR1 SGHTA and CDR2 FQGTGA. Trimming took 5 bases from V and 7 from J, leaving 19 bases between them. This clonotype originated in a man in his sixties with active COVID-19. Sequencing was carried out using peripheral blood. The genes are TRBV7-3 and TRBJ2-3; TRBD2 might be the D (7 bases). The DNA for the CDR3 is TGTGCCAGCAGCCCCGGACTAGGGGGGAGCTATACGCAGTATTTT. Translated, it gives CASSPGLGGSYTQYF.